This T cell receptor beta chain was recorded in a study of tumor-infiltrating lymphocytes in primary liver carcinoma. Study-wide background: Tumors measured about 4 to 10 cm and were stage T1-T3 N0M0. Study-level findings and limits: Lower overlap was observed for tumor-adjacent and tumor-blood pairs relative to tumor region pairs.

Remarks on this clonotype: The antigen is not known. An end of the junction differs from the germline gene, which may be a read error.

This CDR3 has 16 residues. Germline loops: CDR1 SGHAT, CDR2 FQNNGV. Production of TCR beta cDNA used around 0.45 ug total RNA together with a constant-region primer. Employing slightly modified ARM-PCR, three nested multiplex PCR rounds were run, and these gave rise to the TCR beta libraries. The first two PCR rounds, approximately 11 cycles each, used TRBV1-TRBV30 forward primers and a C-beta reverse primer. TCRdb redid the calling of the multiplex PCR reads with MiXCR, one entry per CDR3 protein. The sample lists roughly 86,000 distinct CDR3 sequences, around 70% occurring once. DNA and RNA were both co-extracted from 20-30 mg of bulk tissue that had not been sorted. Each participant had primary liver carcinoma, and surgical resection was the treatment. Chronic HBV infection affected patients, none of whom had received treatment.

J is TRBJ2-5 and V is TRBV11-2, with a weak D call TRBD2 (6 bases). The sequencing sample was made of tumor-adjacent normal liver tissue. This sequence originates from a man aged 35 to 55 with primary liver carcinoma and hepatitis B virus infection. CDR3 loop: CASRSRDSAYQVTQNF. The CDR3 bases are TGTGCCAGCAGATCCCGGGACTCGGCATACCAAGTGACCCAGAACTTC. The variable domain in full, completed from reference TRBV11-2 and TRBJ2-5, reads EAGVAQSPRYKIIEKRQSVAFWCNPISGHATLYWYQQILGQGPKLLIQFQNNGVVDDSQLPKDRFSAERLKGVDSTLKIQPAKLEDSAVYLCASRSRDSAYQVTQNFGPGTRLLVL.